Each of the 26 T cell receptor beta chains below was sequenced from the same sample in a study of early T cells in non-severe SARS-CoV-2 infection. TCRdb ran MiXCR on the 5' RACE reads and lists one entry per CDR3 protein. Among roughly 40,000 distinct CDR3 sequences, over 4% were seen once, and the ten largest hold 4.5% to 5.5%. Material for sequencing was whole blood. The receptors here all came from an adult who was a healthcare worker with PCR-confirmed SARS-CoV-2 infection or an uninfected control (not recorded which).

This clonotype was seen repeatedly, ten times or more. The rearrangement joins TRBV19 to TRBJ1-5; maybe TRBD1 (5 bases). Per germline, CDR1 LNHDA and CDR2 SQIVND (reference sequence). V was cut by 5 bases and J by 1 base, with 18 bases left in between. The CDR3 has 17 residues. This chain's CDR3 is CASSAFRAGMSNQPQHF. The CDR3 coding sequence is TGTGCCAGTAGTGCCTTCAGGGCGGGAATGAGCAATCAGCCCCAGCATTTT.

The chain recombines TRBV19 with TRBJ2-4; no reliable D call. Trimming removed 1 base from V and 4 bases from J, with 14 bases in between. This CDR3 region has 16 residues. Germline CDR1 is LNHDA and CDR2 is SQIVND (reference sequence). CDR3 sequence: CASSIASADRKNIQYF. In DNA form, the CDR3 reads TGTGCCAGTAGTATAGCGTCGGCCGACCGGAAAAACATTCAGTACTTC.

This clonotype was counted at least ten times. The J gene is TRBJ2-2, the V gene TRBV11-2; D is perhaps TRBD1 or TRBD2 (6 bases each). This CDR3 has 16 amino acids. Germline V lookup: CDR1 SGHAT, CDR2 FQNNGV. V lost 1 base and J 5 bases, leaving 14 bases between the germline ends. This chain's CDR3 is CASSLAGASRTGELFF. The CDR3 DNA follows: TGTGCCAGCAGCTTAGCGGGGGCCTCGAGGACCGGGGAGCTGTTTTTT.

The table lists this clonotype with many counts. CDR3 loop: CASSLGEGSSTDTQYF. CDR3 DNA: TGCGCCAGCAGCTTGGGTGAGGGATCTAGCACAGATACGCAGTATTTT. This rearrangement joins TRBV5-1 to TRBJ2-3; a weak D match, TRBD2 (5 bases). Trimming pared 0 bases from V and 0 bases from J, leaving 11 bases between. CDR1 SGHRS and CDR2 YFSETQ come from the germline V gene. This CDR3 spans 16 amino acids. The variable domain in full, with the rest retrieved from reference TRBV5-1 and TRBJ2-3, is KAGVTQTPRYLIKTRGQQVTLSCSPISGHRSVSWYQQTPGQGLQFLFEYFSETQRNKGNFPGRFSGRQFSNSRSEMNVSTLELGDSALYLCASSLGEGSSTDTQYFGPGTRLTVL.

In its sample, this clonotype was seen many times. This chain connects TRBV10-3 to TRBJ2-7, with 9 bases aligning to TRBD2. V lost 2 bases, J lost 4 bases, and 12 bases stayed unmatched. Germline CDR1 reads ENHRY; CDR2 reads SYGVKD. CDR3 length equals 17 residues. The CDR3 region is CAISETPPSGIGYEQYF. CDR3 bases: TGTGCCATCAGTGAGACCCCTCCTAGCGGGATAGGTTACGAGCAGTACTTC.

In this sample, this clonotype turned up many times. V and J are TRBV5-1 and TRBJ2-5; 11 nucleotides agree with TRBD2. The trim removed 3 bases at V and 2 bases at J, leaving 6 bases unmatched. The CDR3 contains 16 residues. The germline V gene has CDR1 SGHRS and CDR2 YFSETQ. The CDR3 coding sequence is TGCGCCAGCAGCTCCAAACTAGCGGGGGTACAAGAGACCCAGTACTTC. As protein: CASSSKLAGVQETQYF.

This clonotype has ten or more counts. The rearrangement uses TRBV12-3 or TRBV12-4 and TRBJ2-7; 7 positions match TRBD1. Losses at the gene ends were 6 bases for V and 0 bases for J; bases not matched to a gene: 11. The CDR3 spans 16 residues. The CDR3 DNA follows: TGTGCCAGCAGCCAGCCCCCGGGACAGAGCTCCTACGAGCAGTACTTC. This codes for CASSQPPGQSSYEQYF.

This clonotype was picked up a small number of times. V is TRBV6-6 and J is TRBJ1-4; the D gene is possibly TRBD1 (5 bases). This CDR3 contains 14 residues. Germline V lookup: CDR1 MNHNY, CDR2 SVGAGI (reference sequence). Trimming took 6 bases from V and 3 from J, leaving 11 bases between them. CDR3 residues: CASSPGRSNEKLFF. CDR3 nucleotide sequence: TGTGCCAGCAGCCCAGGGAGATCTAATGAAAAACTGTTTTTT.

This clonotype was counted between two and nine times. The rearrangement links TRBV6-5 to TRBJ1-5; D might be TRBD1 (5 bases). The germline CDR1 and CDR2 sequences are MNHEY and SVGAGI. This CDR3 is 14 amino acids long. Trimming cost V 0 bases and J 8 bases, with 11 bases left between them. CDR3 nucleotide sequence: TGTGCCAGCAGTTACTCTAATCGCAGGGAGCCCCAGCATTTT. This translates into CASSYSNRREPQHF.

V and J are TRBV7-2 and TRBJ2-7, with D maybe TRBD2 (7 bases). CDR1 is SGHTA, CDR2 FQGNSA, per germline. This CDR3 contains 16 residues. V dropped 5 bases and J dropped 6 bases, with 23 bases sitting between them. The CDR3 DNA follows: TGTGCCAGCAGCCCAAACACCCGAGGGGGAGGGGCCGAGCAGTACTTC. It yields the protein CASSPNTRGGGAEQYF.

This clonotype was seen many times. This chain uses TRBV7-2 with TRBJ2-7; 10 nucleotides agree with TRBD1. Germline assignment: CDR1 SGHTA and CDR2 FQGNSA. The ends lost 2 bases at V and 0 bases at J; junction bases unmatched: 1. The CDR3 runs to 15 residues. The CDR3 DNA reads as TGTGCCAGCAGCTTACGGACAGGGGGCTCCTACGAGCAGTACTTC. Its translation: CASSLRTGGSYEQYF.

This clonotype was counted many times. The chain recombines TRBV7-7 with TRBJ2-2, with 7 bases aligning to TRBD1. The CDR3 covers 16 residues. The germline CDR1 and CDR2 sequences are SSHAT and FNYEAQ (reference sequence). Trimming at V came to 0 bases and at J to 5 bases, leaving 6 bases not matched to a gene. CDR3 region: CASSLAPGTVTGELFF. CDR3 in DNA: TGTGCCAGCAGCTTAGCGCCCGGGACAGTAACCGGGGAGCTGTTTTTT. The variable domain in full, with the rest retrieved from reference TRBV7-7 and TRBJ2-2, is GAGVSQSPRYKVTKRGQDVTLRCDPISSHATLYWYQQALGQGPEFLTYFNYEAQPDKSGLPSDRFSAERPEGSISTLTIQRTEQRDSAMYRCASSLAPGTVTGELFFGEGSRLTVL.

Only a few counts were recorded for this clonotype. CDR3 protein: CASSFGLAQETQYF. The CDR3 DNA sequence: TGTGCCAGCAGTTTTGGGCTAGCGCAAGAGACCCAGTACTTC. This chain uses TRBV2 with TRBJ2-5; possibly TRBD2 for D (6 bases). The V gene's germline CDR1 is SNHLY and CDR2 FYNNEI. The CDR3 contains 14 residues. V dropped 5 bases and J dropped 2 bases, with 12 bases sitting between them.

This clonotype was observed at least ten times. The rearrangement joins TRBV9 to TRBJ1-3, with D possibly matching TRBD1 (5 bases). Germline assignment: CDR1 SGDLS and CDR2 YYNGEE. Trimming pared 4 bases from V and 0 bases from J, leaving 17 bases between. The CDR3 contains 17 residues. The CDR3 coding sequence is TGTGCCAGCAGCTCAGGTTTGGGGGTAGTCTCTGGAAACACCATATATTTT. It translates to CASSSGLGVVSGNTIYF. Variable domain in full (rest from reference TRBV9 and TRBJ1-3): DSGVTQTPKHLITATGQRVTLRCSPRSGDLSVYWYQQSLDQGLQFLIQYYNGEERAKGNILERFSAQQFPDLHSELNLSSLELGDSALYFCASSSGLGVVSGNTIYFGEGSWLTVV.

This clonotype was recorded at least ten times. The CDR3 DNA is TGTGCCAGCAGTCGGGGACGGGGGAACGAGCAGTACTTC. Its protein is CASSRGRGNEQYF. This chain joins TRBV12-3 or TRBV12-4 and TRBJ2-7, with D tentatively TRBD2 (6 bases). With 5 bases removed from V and 5 bases from J, the gap between germline ends came to 13 bases. This CDR3 contains 13 residues.

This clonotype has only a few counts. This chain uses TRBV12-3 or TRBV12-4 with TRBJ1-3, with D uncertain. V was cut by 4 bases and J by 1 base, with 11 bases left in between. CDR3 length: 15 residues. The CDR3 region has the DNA TGTGCCAGCAGTTATGCGGGGAATTCTGGAAACACCATATATTTT. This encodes CASSYAGNSGNTIYF.

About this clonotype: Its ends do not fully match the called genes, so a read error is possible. The chain's CDR3 is CASSLGPSTDTQYF. CDR3 nucleotide sequence: TGTGCCAGCAGCTTGGGGCCCAGCACAGATACGCAGTATTTT. The rearrangement joins TRBV5-1 to TRBJ2-3, with TRBD1 as a possible D gene (5 bases). The CDR3 is made up of 14 amino acids. Germline loops: CDR1 SGHRS, CDR2 YFSETQ.

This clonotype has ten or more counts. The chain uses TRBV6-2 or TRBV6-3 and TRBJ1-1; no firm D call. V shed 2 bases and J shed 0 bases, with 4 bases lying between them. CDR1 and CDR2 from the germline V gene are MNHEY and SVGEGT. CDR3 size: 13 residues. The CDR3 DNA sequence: TGTGCCAGCAGTTACGACGTGAACACTGAAGCTTTCTTT. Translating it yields CASSYDVNTEAFF.

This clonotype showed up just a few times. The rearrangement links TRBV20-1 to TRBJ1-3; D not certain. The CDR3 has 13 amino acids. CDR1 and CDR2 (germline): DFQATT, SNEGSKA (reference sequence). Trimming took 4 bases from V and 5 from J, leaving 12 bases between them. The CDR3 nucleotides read TGCAGTGCTAAGGACGGGGTGCGAAACACCATATATTTT. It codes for CSAKDGVRNTIYF.

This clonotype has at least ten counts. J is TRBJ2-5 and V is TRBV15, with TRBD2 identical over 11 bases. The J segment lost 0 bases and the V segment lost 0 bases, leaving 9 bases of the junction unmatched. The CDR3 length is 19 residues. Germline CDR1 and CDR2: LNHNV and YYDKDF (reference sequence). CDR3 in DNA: TGTGCCACCAGCAGAGACCCCGGGACTAGCGGTCGGTACCAAGAGACCCAGTACTTC. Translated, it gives CATSRDPGTSGRYQETQYF. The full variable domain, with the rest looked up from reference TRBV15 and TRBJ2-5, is DAMVIQNPRYQVTQFGKPVTLSCSQTLNHNVMYWYQQKSSQAPKLLFHYYDKDFNNEADTPDNFQSRRPNTSFCFLDIRSPGLGDTAMYLCATSRDPGTSGRYQETQYFGPGTRLLVL.

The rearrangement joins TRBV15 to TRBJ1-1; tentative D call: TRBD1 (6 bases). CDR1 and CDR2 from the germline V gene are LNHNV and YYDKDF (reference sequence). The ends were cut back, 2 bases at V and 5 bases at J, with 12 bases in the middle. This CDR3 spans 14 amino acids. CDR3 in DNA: TGTGCCACCAGCAGAAACAGGGTGTTGACTGAAGCTTTCTTT. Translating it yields CATSRNRVLTEAFF.

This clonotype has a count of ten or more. The CDR3 DNA follows: TGTGCCAGCGGGACAGGCACTTATGGCTACACCTTC. It yields the protein CASGTGTYGYTF. V usage is TRBV2 and J usage is TRBJ1-2; 8 bases line up with TRBD1. The length of the CDR3 is 12 residues. Germline CDR1 reads SNHLY; CDR2 reads FYNNEI. V trimming: 8 bases; J trimming: 5 bases; junction bases outside the gene matches: 4. Full variable domain (outside the CDR3, taken from reference TRBV2 and TRBJ1-2): EPEVTQTPSHQVTQMGQEVILRCVPISNHLYFYWYRQILGQKVEFLVSFYNNEISEKSEIFDDQFSVERPDGSNFTLKIRSTKLEDSAMYFCASGTGTYGYTFGSGTRLTVV.

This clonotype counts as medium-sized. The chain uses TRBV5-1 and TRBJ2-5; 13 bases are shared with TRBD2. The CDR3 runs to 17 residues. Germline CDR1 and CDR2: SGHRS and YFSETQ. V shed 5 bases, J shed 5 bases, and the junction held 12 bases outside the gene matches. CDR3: CASSKGLAGSGRETQYF. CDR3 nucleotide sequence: TGCGCCAGCAGTAAGGGACTAGCGGGATCTGGGCGGGAGACCCAGTACTTC.

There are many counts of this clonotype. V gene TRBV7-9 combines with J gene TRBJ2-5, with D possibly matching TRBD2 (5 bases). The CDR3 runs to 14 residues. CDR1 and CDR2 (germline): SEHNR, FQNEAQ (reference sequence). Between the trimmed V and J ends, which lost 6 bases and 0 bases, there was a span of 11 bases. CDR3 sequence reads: CASSQWRDQETQYF. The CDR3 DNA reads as TGTGCCAGCAGTCAGTGGCGGGACCAAGAGACCCAGTACTTC.

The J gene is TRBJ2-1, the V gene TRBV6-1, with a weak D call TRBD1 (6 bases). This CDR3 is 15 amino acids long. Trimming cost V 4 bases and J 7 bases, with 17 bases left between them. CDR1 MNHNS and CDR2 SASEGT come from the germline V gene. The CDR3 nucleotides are TGTGCCAGCAGTGTAGACAGGCCTTCGTGGAATGAGCAGTTCTTC. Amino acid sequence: CASSVDRPSWNEQFF.

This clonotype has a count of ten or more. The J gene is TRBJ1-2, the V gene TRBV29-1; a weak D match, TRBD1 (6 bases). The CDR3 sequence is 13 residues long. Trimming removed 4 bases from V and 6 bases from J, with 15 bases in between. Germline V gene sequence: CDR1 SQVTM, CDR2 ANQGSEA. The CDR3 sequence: CSVALLGADGYTF. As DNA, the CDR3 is TGCAGCGTTGCCTTACTGGGGGCAGATGGCTACACCTTC.